The clone carrying this T cell receptor beta chain was seen once. The sample originates from a study of long-term antiretroviral therapy in people with HIV. Version v3.0 of the immunoSEQ assay was performed at survey level. Generated by immunoSEQ multiplex PCR, the TCRdb table keeps only in-frame clones and is missing some. Altogether over 10,000 clones are present, roughly nine tenths being singletons, with the ten largest covering 22%. The sequence came from a woman in her forties with HIV. Sequenced here: unsorted PBMCs, sampled 2.1 years after starting antiretroviral therapy.

CDR3: CASSQDAGSNEKLFF. DNA for the CDR3: TGCGCCAGCAGCCAAGATGCGGGCAGTAATGAAAAACTGTTTTTT. This chain uses TRBV4-3 with TRBJ1-4; D is undetermined. In germline, CDR1 is LGHNA, CDR2 YSLEER. The germline V and J ends were trimmed by 0 bases and 4 bases, with 9 bases remaining between them. CDR3 size: 15 residues.